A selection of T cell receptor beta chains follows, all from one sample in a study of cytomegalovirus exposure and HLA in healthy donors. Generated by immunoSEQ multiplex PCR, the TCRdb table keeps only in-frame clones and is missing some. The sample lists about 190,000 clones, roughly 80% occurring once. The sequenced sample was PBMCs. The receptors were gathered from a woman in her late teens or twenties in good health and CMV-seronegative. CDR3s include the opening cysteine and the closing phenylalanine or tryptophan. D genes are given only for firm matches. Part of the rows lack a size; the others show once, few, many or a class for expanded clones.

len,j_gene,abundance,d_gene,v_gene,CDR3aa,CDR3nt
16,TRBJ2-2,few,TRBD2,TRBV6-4,CASSSRLAGNTGELFF,TGTGCCAGCAGTTCCAGACTAGCGGGGAACACCGGGGAGCTGTTTTTT
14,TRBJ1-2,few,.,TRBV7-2,CASSLDEGVYGYTF,TGTGCCAGCAGCTTAGACGAGGGCGTCTATGGCTACACCTTC
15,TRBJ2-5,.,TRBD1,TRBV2,CASSEDRGSQETQYF,TGTGCCAGCAGTGAAGACAGGGGCTCCCAAGAGACCCAGTACTTC
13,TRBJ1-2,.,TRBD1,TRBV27,CASSSQGRGGYTF,TGTGCCAGCAGCTCACAGGGGAGAGGGGGCTACACCTTC
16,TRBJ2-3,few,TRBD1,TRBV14,CASSQDPGQGKDTQYF,TGTGCCAGCAGCCAAGATCCGGGACAGGGGAAAGATACGCAGTATTTT
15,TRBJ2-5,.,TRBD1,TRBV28,CASSPLTDRGETQYF,TGTGCCAGCAGTCCCCTAACGGACAGGGGGGAGACCCAGTACTTC
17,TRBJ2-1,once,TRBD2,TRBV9,CASSVDSGSGRRYEQFF,TGTGCCAGCAGCGTAGATTCCGGGAGCGGGAGAAGATATGAGCAGTTCTTC
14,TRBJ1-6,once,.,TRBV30,CAWSVRQANSPLHF,TGTGCCTGGAGTGTAAGACAAGCCAATTCACCCCTCCACTTT
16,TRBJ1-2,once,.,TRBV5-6,CASNWLGQLGDYGYTF,TGTGCCAGCAATTGGTTAGGACAGCTTGGTGACTATGGCTACACCTTC
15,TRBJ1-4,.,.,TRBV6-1,CASSEAWQGNEKLFF,TGTGCCAGCAGTGAAGCGTGGCAGGGGAATGAAAAACTGTTTTTT
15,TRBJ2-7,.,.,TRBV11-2,CASSPVPGDGYEQYF,TGTGCCAGCAGCCCAGTGCCAGGGGACGGCTACGAGCAGTACTTC
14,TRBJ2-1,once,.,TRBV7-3,CASSSTATYNEQFF,TGTGCCAGCAGCTCAACAGCGACCTACAATGAGCAGTTCTTC
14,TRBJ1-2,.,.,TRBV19,CASSTDSGYYGYTF,TGTGCCAGTAGTACCGACTCAGGGTACTATGGCTACACCTTC
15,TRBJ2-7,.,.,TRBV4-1,CASSQEGGLSYEQYF,TGCGCCAGCAGCCAAGAGGGGGGGCTCTCCTACGAGCAGTACTTC
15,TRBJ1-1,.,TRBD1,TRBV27,CASSLFGTGSYEAFF,TGTGCCAGCAGTTTATTCGGGACAGGGTCCTATGAAGCTTTCTTT
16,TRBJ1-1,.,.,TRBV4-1,CASSHPTQDRNTEAFF,TGCGCCAGCAGCCATCCCACCCAGGATCGGAACACTGAAGCTTTCTTT
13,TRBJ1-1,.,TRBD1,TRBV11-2,CASSTGTAPVGFF,TGTGCCAGCTCAACCGGGACAGCCCCTGTTGGTTTCTTT
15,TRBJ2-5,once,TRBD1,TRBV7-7,CASSLGGTGLETQYF,TGTGCCAGCAGCTTAGGGGGGACAGGTCTGGAGACCCAGTACTTC
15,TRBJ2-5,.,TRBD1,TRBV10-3,CATGTGGLVKETQYF,TGTGCCACGGGGACAGGGGGCTTAGTAAAAGAGACCCAGTACTTC
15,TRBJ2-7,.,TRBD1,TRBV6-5,CASSVPGQGIHEQYF,TGTGCCAGCAGTGTACCGGGACAGGGGATCCACGAGCAGTACTTC
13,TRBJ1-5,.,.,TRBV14,CASSPDSGLPQHF,TGTGCCAGCAGCCCGGACTCCGGGTTGCCCCAGCATTTT
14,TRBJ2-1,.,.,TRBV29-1,CSARAWGEWNEQFF,TGCAGCGCCAGGGCTTGGGGGGAGTGGAATGAGCAGTTCTTC
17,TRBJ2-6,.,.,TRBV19,CASSITRTASGANVLTF,TGTGCCAGTAGTATTACGAGGACAGCTAGTGGGGCCAACGTCCTGACTTTC
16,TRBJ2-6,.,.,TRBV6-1,CASSEDGSSGANVLTF,TGTGCCAGCAGTGAAGACGGTTCCTCTGGGGCCAACGTCCTGACTTTC
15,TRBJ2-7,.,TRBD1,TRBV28,CASSFRDRFSYEQYF,TGTGCCAGCAGTTTCCGGGACAGATTTTCCTACGAGCAGTACTTC
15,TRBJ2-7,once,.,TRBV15,CATSQTGRSPYEQYF,TGTGCCACCAGCCAGACGGGTCGAAGTCCCTACGAGCAGTACTTC
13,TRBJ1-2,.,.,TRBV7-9,CASSPRGRRGYTF,TGTGCCAGCAGCCCGCGGGGGAGGCGTGGCTACACCTTC
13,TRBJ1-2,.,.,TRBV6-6,CASTSGTGIGYTF,TGTGCCAGCACTTCAGGAACAGGGATTGGCTACACCTTC
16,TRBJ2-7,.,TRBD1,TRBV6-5,CASSYSRGTGSYEQYF,TGTGCCAGCAGTTACTCGAGGGGGACAGGGAGCTACGAGCAGTACTTC
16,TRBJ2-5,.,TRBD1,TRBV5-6,CASSKLGQGIQETQYF,TGTGCCAGCAGCAAATTGGGACAGGGAATCCAAGAGACCCAGTACTTC
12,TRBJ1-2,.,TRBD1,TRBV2,CASGTGDYGYTF,TGTGCCAGCGGGACAGGGGACTATGGCTACACCTTC
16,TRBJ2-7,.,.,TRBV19,CASSLASGQAGYEQYF,TGTGCCAGTAGTCTTGCGTCTGGGCAGGCGGGCTACGAGCAGTACTTC
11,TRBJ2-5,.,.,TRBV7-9,CASSPAETQYF,TGTGCCAGCAGCCCTGCGGAGACCCAGTACTTC
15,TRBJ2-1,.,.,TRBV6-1,CASSITGLSYNEQFF,TGTGCCAGCAGTATCACGGGACTTTCCTACAATGAGCAGTTCTTC
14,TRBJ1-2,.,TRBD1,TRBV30,CAWGDSDRGYGYTF,TGTGCCTGGGGGGATAGCGACAGGGGCTATGGCTACACCTTC
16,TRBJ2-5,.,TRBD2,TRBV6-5,CASSYSSGVIQETQYF,TGTGCCAGCAGTTACTCAAGCGGGGTCATACAAGAGACCCAGTACTTC
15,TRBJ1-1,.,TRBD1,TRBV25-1,CASSELDRGYTEAFF,TGTGCCAGCAGCGAACTGGACAGGGGCTATACTGAAGCTTTCTTT
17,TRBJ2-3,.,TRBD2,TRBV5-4,CASSPRTSGRHTDTQYF,TGTGCCAGCAGCCCGAGGACTAGCGGGAGGCACACAGATACGCAGTATTTT